This entry is about one T cell receptor beta chain. Given a much more abundant clone one base away, this may be a read error. Template material comprised bulk tumor genomic DNA at 600 ng per sample. Spaced far apart, several biopsies were taken from each primary tumor during surgery. Curative surgery was performed on patients who had untreated, newly diagnosed non-small cell lung cancer. The TCR beta CDR3 region was amplified by multiplex PCR employing 32 V and 13 J primers. TCRdb reanalysed the multiplex PCR reads using MiXCR and keeps one entry per CDR3 protein. Seen here are 25,000 to 40,000 distinct CDR3 sequences, around 28% observed once, and the top ten hold under 5%. These data come from a study of immune heterogeneity within non-small cell lung tumors. The germline V gene has CDR1 LNHDA and CDR2 SQIVND (reference sequence). The CDR3 is made up of 13 amino acids.

This chain links TRBV19 with TRBJ1-2, with D perhaps TRBD1 (5 bases). This sequence originates from a man in his forties with non-small cell lung cancer. Sequenced input: lung tumor tissue. The CDR3, as DNA: TGTGCCAGTAGTCGGGACGGTCCATATGGCCACACCTTC. The encoded protein is CASSRDGPYGHTF.